The rows below give T cell receptor beta chains drawn from one sample of a study of blood T cell repertoires in COVID-19. The assay was immunoSEQ multiplex PCR, and TCRdb's table has in-frame clones only and misses some. Of 150,000 or so clones listed, about 88% were seen once; the top ten hold about 0.98%. The sample comprised peripheral blood. These receptors came from a man between 18 and 29 years old with acute or convalescent COVID-19. Each CDR3 is given without its conserved first and last residue.

TRBV5-1	TRBJ1-3	ASSRVARGGGNTIY
TRBV9	TRBJ1-6	ASSPTGSYNSPLH
TRBV7-9	TRBJ2-2	ASSLAGLGTGELF
TRBV5-1	TRBJ2-2	ASSIYSSGGPPGELF
TRBV11-2	TRBJ1-2	ASSIRFGTGYGYT
TRBV6-5	TRBJ1-1	ATQGTLGNTEAF
TRBV23-1	TRBJ1-5	ASSRTAYSNQPQH
TRBV7-3	TRBJ2-1	ASSALAGLADNEQF
TRBV27	TRBJ1-1	ASSLRGSGTEAF
TRBV5-5	TRBJ2-1	ASSYGGGSEQF
TRBV2	TRBJ1-5	ASRPPGRGRNQPQH
TRBV29-1	TRBJ1-6	SVGTGPRSPLH
TRBV5-1	TRBJ2-2	AARTEGTGELF
TRBV28	TRBJ1-4	ASSLRVTDEKLF
TRBV3-1/TRBV3-2	TRBJ2-7	ASSPPEGTETYEQY
TRBV19	TRBJ2-3	ASKEGWTDTQY
TRBV11-2	TRBJ1-1	ASSRRSLGNTEAF
TRBV30	TRBJ1-6	AWSPQKSPLH
TRBV9	TRBJ1-2	ASSPDLGGREGYGYT
TRBV6-1	TRBJ2-2	ASSEVGLVTGELF
TRBV5-1	TRBJ1-4	ASSLGPPGSEKLF
TRBV5-8	TRBJ1-4	ASSKGATTNEKLF
TRBV3-1/TRBV3-2	TRBJ1-1	ASSQSQASHTEAF
TRBV7-9	TRBJ1-2	ASSPGRNYGYT
TRBV6-5	TRBJ1-6	ASSYKDTTSPLH
TRBV7-2	TRBJ1-5	ASSLTGVHSNQPQH
TRBV18	TRBJ1-3	ASSPSFQAGSGNTIY
TRBV28	TRBJ2-5	ASRLPRDQETQY
TRBV19	TRBJ2-1	ASSLGTNSYNEQF
TRBV11-2	TRBJ1-1	ASSPSTGGGTEAF
TRBV6-2/TRBV6-3	TRBJ2-2	ASSLPLGRGTGELF
TRBV6-4	TRBJ2-1	ASSEIGNRVGDNEQF
TRBV5-1	TRBJ2-2	ASSLAPGYTGELF
TRBV18	TRBJ1-5	ASSLSAGSYSNQPQH
TRBV30	TRBJ1-2	AWSVWGDYGYT
TRBV9	TRBJ1-1	ASSVGAAGNTEAF
TRBV14	TRBJ1-1	ASSQLGGAEAF
TRBV4-1	TRBJ2-7	ASNQVIASSYEQY
TRBV18	TRBJ1-1	ASSPRQGEAF
TRBV10-3	TRBJ2-3	AISPGLAGGEKLSTDTQY
TRBV4-1	TRBJ1-2	ASSNLGQSSGGYT
TRBV25-1	TRBJ1-1	ASSEGEGTEAF